A single T cell receptor beta chain is shown here with its context. This record belongs to a study of blood T cell repertoires in COVID-19. Study as a whole: The United States, Italy and Spain were the sources of the acute and convalescent COVID-19 samples. PBMCs, B-cell-depleted T cells, or T cells were the source of the cDNA or gDNA that made up the material.

How the authors handled the data: Cell counts per sample came from amplifying reference gene primers. Libraries were prepared by immunoSEQ multiplex PCR; TCRdb keeps only in-frame clonotypes and omits some of them. V, J and clone size reflect that table, while D and trimming were determined from the DNA. In the table there are 220,000 or so clones, around three quarters of which are singletons. The CDR3 spans 14 residues. Germline CDR1 MNHEY, CDR2 SVGAGI. Deletions cut 6 bases from V and 4 bases from J, with 12 bases between. V and J are TRBV6-5 and TRBJ2-2; a weak D match, TRBD2 (5 bases). What was sequenced was peripheral blood. The clonotype comes from a woman in her sixties or seventies with acute or convalescent COVID-19. The CDR3 spells CASRWELRTGELFF. The CDR3 DNA reads as TGTGCCAGCAGGTGGGAGCTGCGCACCGGGGAGCTGTTTTTT.